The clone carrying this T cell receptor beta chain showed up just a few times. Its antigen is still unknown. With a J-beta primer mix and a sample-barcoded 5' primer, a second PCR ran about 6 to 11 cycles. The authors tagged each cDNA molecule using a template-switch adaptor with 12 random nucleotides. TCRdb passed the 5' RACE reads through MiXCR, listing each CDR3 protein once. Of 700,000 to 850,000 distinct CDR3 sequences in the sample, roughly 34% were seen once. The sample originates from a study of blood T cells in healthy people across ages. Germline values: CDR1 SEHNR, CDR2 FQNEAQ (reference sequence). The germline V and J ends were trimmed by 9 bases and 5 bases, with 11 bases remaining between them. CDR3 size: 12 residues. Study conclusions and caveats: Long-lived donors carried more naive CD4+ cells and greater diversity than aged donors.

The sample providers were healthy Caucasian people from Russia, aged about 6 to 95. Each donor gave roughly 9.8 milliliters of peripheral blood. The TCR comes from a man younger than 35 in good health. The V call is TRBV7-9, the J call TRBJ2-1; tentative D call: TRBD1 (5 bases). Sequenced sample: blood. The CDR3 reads CASNRQNNEQFF. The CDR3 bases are TGTGCCAGTAACAGACAGAACAATGAGCAGTTCTTC.